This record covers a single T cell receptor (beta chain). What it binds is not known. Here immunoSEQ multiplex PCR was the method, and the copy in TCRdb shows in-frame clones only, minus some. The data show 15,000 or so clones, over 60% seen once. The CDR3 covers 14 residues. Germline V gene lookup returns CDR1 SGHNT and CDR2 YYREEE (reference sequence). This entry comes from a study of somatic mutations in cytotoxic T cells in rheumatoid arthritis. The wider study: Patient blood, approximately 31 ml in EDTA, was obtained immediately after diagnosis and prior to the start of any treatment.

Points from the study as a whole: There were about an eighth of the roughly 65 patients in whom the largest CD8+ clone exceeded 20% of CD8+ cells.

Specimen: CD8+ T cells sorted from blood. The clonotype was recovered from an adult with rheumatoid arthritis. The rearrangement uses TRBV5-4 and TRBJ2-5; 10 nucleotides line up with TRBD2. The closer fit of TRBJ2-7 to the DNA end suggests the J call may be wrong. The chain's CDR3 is CASRPGTSAYEQYF. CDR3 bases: TGTGCCAGCAGGCCCGGGACTAGCGCCTACGAGCAGTACTTC.